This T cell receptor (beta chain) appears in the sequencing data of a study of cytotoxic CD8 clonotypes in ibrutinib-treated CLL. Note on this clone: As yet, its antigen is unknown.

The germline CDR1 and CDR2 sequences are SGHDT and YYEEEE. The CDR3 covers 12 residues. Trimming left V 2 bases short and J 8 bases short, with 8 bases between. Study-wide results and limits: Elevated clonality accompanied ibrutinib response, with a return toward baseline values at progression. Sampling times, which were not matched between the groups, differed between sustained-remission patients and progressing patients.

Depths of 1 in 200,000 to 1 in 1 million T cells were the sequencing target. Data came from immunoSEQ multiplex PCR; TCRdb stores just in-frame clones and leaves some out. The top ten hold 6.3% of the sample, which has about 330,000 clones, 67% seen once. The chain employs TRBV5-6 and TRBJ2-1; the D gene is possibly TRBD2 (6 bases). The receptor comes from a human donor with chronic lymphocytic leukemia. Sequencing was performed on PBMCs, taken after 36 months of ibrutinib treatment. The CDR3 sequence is CASSFWGDEQFF. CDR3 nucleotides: TGTGCCAGCAGCTTCTGGGGGGATGAGCAGTTCTTC.